This T cell receptor beta chain was captured by sequencing in a study of monozygotic twins with cystic fibrosis. V shed 2 bases and J 1 base; nucleotides not matched to a gene: 7. Germline CDR1 GTSNPN, CDR2 SVGIG (reference sequence). This CDR3 region has 15 residues. Sequencing used immunoSEQ multiplex PCR; TCRdb keeps in-frame clones, though not all of them. Of fewer than 30,000 clones in the sample, 70% to 90% were seen once. Broader study findings: Co-twins had the most similar V usage for 13 of 16 pairs, J for 8.

As to this clone: No antigen is known for it.

Sequencing input: blood. This sequence joins TRBV30 and TRBJ1-1; TRBD1 matches 7 bases. The source is a girl aged 2 to 10 with cystic fibrosis. CDR3 loop: CAWSKTGLQNTEAFF. The CDR3 DNA reads TGTGCCTGGAGTAAGACAGGGCTTCAGAACACTGAAGCTTTCTTT. The whole variable domain, filled in from reference TRBV30 and TRBJ1-1, reads SQTIHQWPATLVQPVGSPLSLECTVEGTSNPNLYWYRQAAGRGLQLLFYSVGIGQISSEVPQNLSASRPQDRQFILSSKKLLLSDSGFYLCAWSKTGLQNTEAFFGQGTRLTVV.